Sequencing of this TCR beta chain was carried out in a study of CXCR3-negative and CXCR3-positive naive CD8 T cells. The study, taken as a whole, reports: CXCR3-negative naive cells had less hydrophobic TRB CDR3s than did CXCR3-positive naive cells. Both naive subsets had comparably high diversity; memory CD8+ cells much lower. Both naive subsets, CXCR3-negative and CXCR3-positive, displayed similar TRBV-TRBJ usage, unlike memory cells.

This CDR3 is built from 15 residues. Details on this clonotype: No antigen is known for it.

Libraries of TRB cDNA were made by 5' RACE and carried UMIs. TCRdb re-analyzed the 5' RACE reads; it lists each CDR3 protein once, without DNA. The sample data list approximately 120,000 distinct CDR3 sequences. The chain has TRBV12-3 or TRBV12-4 and TRBJ2-1; checking the TCRdb D call of TRBD2 is not possible without DNA. Sequencing was done on a sample of naive CXCR3+ CD8+ T cells from blood. Subset noted: CD45RO-CCR7+CD27+CD95- naive CD8+ T cells expressing CXCR3 (TNR3+). This receptor was obtained from a human donor in good health. Some clones in this sample may be carry-over from other donors' samples. CDR3 sequence reads: CASSYHSGDYREQFF.